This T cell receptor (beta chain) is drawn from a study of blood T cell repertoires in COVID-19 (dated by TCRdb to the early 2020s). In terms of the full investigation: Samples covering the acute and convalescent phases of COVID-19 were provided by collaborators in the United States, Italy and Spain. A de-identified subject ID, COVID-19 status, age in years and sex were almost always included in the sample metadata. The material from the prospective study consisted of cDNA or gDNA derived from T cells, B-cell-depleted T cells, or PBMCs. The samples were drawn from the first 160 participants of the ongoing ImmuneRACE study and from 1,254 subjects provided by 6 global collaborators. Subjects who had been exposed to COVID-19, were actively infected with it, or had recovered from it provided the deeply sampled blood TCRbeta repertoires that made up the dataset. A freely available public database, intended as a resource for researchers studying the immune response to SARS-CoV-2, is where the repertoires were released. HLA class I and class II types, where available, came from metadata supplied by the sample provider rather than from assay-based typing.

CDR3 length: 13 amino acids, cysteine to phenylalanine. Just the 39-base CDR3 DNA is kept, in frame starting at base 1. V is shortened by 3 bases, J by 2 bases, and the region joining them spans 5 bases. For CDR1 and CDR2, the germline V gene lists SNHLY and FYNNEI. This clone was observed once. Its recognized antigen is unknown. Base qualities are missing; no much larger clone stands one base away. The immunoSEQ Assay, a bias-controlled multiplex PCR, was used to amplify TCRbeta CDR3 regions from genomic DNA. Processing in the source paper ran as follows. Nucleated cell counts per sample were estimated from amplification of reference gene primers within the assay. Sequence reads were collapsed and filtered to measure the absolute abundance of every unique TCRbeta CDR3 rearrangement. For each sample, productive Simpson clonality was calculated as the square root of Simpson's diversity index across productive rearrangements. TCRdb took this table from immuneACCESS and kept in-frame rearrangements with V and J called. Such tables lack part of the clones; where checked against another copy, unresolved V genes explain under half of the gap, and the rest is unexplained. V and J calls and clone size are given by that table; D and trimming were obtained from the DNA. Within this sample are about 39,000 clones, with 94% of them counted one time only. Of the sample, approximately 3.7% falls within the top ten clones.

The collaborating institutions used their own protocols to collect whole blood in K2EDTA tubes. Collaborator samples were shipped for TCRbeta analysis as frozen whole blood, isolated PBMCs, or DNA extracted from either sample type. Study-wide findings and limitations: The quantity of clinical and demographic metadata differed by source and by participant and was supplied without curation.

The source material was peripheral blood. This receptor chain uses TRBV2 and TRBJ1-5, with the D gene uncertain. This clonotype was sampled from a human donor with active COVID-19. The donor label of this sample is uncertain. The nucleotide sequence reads TGTGCCAGCAGTGAGGCCGGCAATCAGCCCCAGCATTTT. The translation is CASSEAGNQPQHF.